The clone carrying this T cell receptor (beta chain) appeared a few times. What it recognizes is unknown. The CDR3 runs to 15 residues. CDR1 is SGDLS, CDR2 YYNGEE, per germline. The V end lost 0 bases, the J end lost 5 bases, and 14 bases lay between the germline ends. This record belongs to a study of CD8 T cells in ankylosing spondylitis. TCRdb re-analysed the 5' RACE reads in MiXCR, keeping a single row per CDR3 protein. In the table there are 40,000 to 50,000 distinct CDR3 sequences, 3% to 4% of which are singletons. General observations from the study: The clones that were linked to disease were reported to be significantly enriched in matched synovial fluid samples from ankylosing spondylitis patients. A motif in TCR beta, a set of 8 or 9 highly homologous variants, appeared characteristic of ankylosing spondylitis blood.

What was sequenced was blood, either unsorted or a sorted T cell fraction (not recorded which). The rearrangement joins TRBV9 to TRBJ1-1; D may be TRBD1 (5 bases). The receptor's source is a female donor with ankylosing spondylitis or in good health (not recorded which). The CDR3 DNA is TGTGCCAGCAGCGTAGCTGTAGGGTGGGGGACTGAAGCTTTCTTT. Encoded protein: CASSVAVGWGTEAFF. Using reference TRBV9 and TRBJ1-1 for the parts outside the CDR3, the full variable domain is DSGVTQTPKHLITATGQRVTLRCSPRSGDLSVYWYQQSLDQGLQFLIQYYNGEERAKGNILERFSAQQFPDLHSELNLSSLELGDSALYFCASSVAVGWGTEAFFGQGTRLTVV.